The source of this T cell receptor beta chain is a study of early T cells in non-severe SARS-CoV-2 infection (TCRdb year 2021). Study-level background: TCR sequencing used bulk RNA from unsorted whole blood, so alpha and beta chains could not be paired.

This clonotype was counted at least ten times. It has no known antigen specificity. Nothing much larger sits one base from this clone, and base qualities are not available. Relative to germline, V is missing 5 bases and J is missing 4 bases, with 17 bases of the junction outside any gene match. Spanning cysteine to phenylalanine, the CDR3 consists of 18 amino acids. Solely the CDR3 DNA is kept, with 54 bases framed from the first base. Per the germline V gene (reference sequence), MNHEY is the CDR1 and SMNVEV is the CDR2. Paper-wide results and their limitations: VDJdb matching was skewed toward anti-spike CD8 responses and likely underestimated virus-specific expansions by missing private and CD4 specificities.

Library creation used 5' RACE. TCRdb shows the sequencer as NextSeq 500. In the TCR library protocol, unique molecular identifiers were attached to individual cDNA molecules to correct for PCR bias and sequencing error. TCR alpha and beta chains were both sequenced, and the abundances of alpha and beta sequences in each sample were closely correlated with each other. In the authors' own workflow: V gene, J gene and CDR3 annotation of TCR sequences was performed with Decombinator V4. TCRs were defined as expanded if a significant change between any two time points was detected under a Poisson model with p below 0.0001. TCR abundances were normalised to the total number of TCRs sequenced in each sample and reported as counts per million. MAIT TCRs were defined by TRAV1-2 paired with TRAJ12, TRAJ20 or TRAJ33, and iNKT TCRs by TRAV10 paired with TRAJ18. VDJdb, accessed 1 November 2021, was searched for CMV, EBV and SARS-CoV-2 annotated TCRs, excluding TCRs annotated for multiple antigens. TCRdb handled the public reads itself, with Q25 trimming in fastp and clone calling in MiXCR, and kept productive beta chains. Each record represents a unique CDR3 protein, reported with the most common genes and DNA among its rows. The V and J calls come from TCRdb's annotation, not from the publication. Present in this sample are 37,000 or so distinct CDR3 sequences, under 7% of which were seen just once. Of the sample, roughly 6% falls within the top ten clones.

The study was a case-control design nested within a healthcare worker cohort in London, UK, with weekly nasopharyngeal swab PCR tests and blood sampling. Healthcare workers were enrolled in the week of the UK lockdown, from 23 to 31 March 2020, and were followed every week for up to roughly 15 weeks. This TCR came from an adult who was a healthcare worker with PCR-confirmed SARS-CoV-2 infection or an uninfected control (not recorded which). Sequenced: whole blood. The chain couples TRBV27 to TRBJ2-1; TRBD2 fits 7 bases in the junction. The nucleotides are TGTGCCAGCAGTCCCAGGACTAGGTATCCTCCTACATACAATGAGCAGTTCTTC. Translation gives CASSPRTRYPPTYNEQFF.